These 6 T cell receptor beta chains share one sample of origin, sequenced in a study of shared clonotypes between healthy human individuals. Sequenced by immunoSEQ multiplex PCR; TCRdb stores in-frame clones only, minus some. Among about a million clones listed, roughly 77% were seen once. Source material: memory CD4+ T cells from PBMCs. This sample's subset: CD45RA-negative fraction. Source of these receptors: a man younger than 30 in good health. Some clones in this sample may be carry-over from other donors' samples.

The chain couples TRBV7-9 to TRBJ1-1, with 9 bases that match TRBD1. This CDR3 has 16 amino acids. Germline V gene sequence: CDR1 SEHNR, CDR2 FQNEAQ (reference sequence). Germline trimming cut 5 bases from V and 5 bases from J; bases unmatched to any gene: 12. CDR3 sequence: CASSPRPTGGRTEAFF. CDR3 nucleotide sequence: TGTGCCAGCAGCCCCCGCCCAACAGGGGGCAGGACTGAAGCTTTCTTT.

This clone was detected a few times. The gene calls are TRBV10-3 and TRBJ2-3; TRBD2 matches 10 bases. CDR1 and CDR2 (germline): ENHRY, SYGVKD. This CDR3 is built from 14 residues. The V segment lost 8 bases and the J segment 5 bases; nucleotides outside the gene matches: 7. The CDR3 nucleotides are TGTGCCATCGGAGTAGCGGGAGGTCAAGATACGCAGTATTTT. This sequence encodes CAIGVAGGQDTQYF.

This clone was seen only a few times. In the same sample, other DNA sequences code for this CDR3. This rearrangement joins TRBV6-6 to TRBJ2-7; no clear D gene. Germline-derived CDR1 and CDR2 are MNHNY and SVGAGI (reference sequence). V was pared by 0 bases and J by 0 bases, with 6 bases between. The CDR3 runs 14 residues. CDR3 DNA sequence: TGTGCCAGCAGTTACTCCAGTGGCTCCTACGAGCAGTACTTC. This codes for CASSYSSGSYEQYF.

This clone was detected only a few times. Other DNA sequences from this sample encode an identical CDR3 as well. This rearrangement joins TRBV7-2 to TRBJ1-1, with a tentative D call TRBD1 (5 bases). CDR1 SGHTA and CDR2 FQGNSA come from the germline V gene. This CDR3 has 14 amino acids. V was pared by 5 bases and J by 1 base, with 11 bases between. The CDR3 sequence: CASSQGQTNTEAFF. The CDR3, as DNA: TGTGCCAGCAGCCAAGGACAAACGAACACTGAAGCTTTCTTT.

DNA for the CDR3: TGTGCCTGGAGTGTACGCGCTGGAAGTTTACGAGAGACCCAGTACTTC. It encodes CAWSVRAGSLRETQYF. This chain uses TRBV30 with TRBJ2-5; no firm D call. V lost 0 bases and J lost 4, with 18 bases in between. CDR1 and CDR2 (germline): GTSNPN, SVGIG (reference sequence). The length of the CDR3 is 16 residues.

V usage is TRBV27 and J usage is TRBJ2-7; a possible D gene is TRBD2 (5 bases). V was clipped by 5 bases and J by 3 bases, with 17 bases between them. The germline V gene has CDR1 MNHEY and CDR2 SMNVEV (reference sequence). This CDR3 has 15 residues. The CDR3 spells CASSLGWERDYEQYF. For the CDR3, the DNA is TGTGCCAGCAGTCTGGGATGGGAGAGGGACTACGAGCAGTACTTC.